Sequencing of this T cell receptor beta chain was carried out in a study of OX40 agonist ivuxolimab in advanced cancers. Study-wide context: Three patients, one with hepatocellular carcinoma and two with cutaneous melanoma, achieved partial responses.

Sequenced by immunoSEQ multiplex PCR; TCRdb stores in-frame clones only, minus some. This table holds 35,000 to 55,000 clones, approximately 85% found once. The TCR was taken from an adult with an advanced solid tumor such as melanoma, head and neck, liver or kidney cancer. The material was CD4+ or CD8+ T cells sorted from blood, obtained in a trial of the OX40 agonist ivuxolimab.

CDR3 DNA sequence: TGTGCCATCAGTGTCAAGGAGTCTATCCCTGAAGCTTTCTTT. This gives the protein CAISVKESIPEAFF. This chain uses TRBV10-3 with TRBJ1-1, with no clear D. The CDR3 covers 14 residues. Per germline, CDR1 ENHRY and CDR2 SYGVKD. Trimming stripped 4 bases from V and 6 bases from J, with 15 bases between.